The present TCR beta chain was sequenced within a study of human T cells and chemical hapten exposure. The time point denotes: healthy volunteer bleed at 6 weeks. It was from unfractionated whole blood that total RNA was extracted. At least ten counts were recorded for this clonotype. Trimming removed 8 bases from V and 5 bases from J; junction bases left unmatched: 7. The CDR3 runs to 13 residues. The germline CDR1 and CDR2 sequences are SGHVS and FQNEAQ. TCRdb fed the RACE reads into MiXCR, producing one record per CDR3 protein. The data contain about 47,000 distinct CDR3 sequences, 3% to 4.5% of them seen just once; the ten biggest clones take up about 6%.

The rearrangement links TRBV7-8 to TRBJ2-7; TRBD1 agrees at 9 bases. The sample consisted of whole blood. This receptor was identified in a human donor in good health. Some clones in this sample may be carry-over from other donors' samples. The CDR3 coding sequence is TGTGCCAGCGCGACAGGGGGGCCAGACGAGCAGTACTTC. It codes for CASATGGPDEQYF.